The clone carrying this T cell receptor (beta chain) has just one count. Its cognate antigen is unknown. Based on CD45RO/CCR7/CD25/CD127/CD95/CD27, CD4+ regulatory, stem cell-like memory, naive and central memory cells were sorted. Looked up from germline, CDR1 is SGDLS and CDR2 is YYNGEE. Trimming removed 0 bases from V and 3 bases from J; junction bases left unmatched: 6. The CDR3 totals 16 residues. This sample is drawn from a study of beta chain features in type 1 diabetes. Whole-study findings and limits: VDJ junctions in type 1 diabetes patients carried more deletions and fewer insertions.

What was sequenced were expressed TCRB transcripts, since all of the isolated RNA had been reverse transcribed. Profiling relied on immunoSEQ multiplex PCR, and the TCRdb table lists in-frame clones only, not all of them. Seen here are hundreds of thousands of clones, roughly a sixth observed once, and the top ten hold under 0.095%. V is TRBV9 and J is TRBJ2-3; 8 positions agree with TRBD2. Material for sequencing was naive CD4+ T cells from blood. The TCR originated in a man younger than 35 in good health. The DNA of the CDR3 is TGTGCCAGCAGCGTAGCGGGAGGGCTGGGAACAGATACGCAGTATTTT. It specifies CASSVAGGLGTDTQYF.